This T cell receptor beta chain was obtained from a study of TIL therapy for anti-PD-1-resistant metastatic lung cancer. Study information: Progressing patients received lymphodepletion, expanded TIL infusion and IL-2. Most patients had lung adenocarcinoma; a handful of tumors were EGFR-mutant, two ALK-rearranged; half smoked currently or formerly. Tumors carried a median around 1.4 non-synonymous mutations per megabase.

This sample's time point: pre-treatment sample, taken before nivolumab and TIL therapy. Adults with stage 4 NSCLC were enrolled in a phase I trial. Trimming left V 4 bases short and J 8 bases short, with 15 bases between. The CDR3 runs 14 residues. CDR1 and CDR2 from the germline V gene are SGHNT and YENEEA. Sequencing used immunoSEQ v3. Some clones are missing from TCRdb's copy, which holds only in-frame ones; the method was immunoSEQ multiplex PCR. The sample has approximately 16,000 clones, 86% seen once; the top ten hold roughly 0.86%. The receptor comes from a person between 25 and 79 years old with non-small cell lung cancer. Specimen: blood, collected at baseline. The rearrangement links TRBV11-3 to TRBJ2-1; D unresolved. The CDR3 region is CASSSRPGGHEQFF. The CDR3 DNA reads as TGTGCCAGCAGCTCCCGCCCGGGTGGTCATGAGCAGTTCTTC.